These 8 T cell receptor beta chains were sequenced from one sample in a study of T cells in localized non-small cell lung cancer. Clones were sequenced by immunoSEQ multiplex PCR, and TCRdb holds only the in-frame ones, with some missing. This sample yields about 77,000 clones, of which 70% to 90% are seen a single time; approximately 22% belongs to the top ten. The source was peripheral blood, collected before any cancer treatment. Source of these receptors: a woman aged 35-75 years with stage I squamous cell lung carcinoma.

The rearrangement joins TRBV18 to TRBJ2-3; unclear D gene. This CDR3 spans 14 amino acids. V lost 1 base and J 0 bases, leaving 5 bases between the germline ends. Germline loops: CDR1 KGHSH, CDR2 LQKENI. The CDR3 DNA is TGTGCCAGCTCACCACTACCTAGCACAGATACGCAGTATTTT. Residues: CASSPLPSTDTQYF.

V is TRBV20-1 and J is TRBJ1-2; no definite D call. The CDR3 length is 10 residues. Germline CDR1 DFQATT, CDR2 SNEGSKA (reference sequence). The CDR3 loop is CTAERDGYTF. The CDR3 coding sequence is TGCACAGCGGAAAGGGATGGCTACACCTTC.

The CDR3 sequence: CASSSVQGDTF. The CDR3 DNA is TGTGCCAGCAGCAGTGTGCAGGGAGATACCTTC. The chain recombines TRBV7-9 with TRBJ1-2; D might be TRBD1 (5 bases). With 5 bases removed from V and 14 bases from J, the gap between germline ends came to 15 bases. This CDR3 comprises 11 residues. Per the germline V gene, CDR1 is SEHNR and CDR2 is FQNEAQ (reference sequence).

This clone was found once. The chain links TRBV11-2 to TRBJ2-7; 8 nucleotides match TRBD1. Losses at the gene ends were 5 bases for V and 1 base for J; bases not matched to a gene: 4. Germline lookup yields CDR1 SGHAT and CDR2 FQNNGV. The CDR3 loop spans 14 amino acids. This chain's CDR3 is CASSVRDRSYEQYF. DNA for the CDR3: TGTGCCAGCAGCGTCCGGGACAGGTCCTACGAGCAGTACTTC.

This clone has just a few counts. The rearrangement joins TRBV5-6 to TRBJ2-3; D call uncertain. This CDR3 contains 15 residues. Between the trimmed V and J ends, which lost 0 bases and 1 base, there was a span of 9 bases. Germline V CDR1 and CDR2: SGHDT, YYEEEE. The CDR3 region has the DNA TGTGCCAGCAGCTTGGTACAGCCAGGCACAGATACGCAGTATTTT. Translation gives CASSLVQPGTDTQYF.

The J gene is TRBJ2-1, the V gene TRBV7-8; 9 bases line up with TRBD1. Germline V gene sequence: CDR1 SGHVS, CDR2 FQNEAQ. The CDR3 is made up of 14 amino acids. V shed 4 bases and J 8 bases; nucleotides not matched to a gene: 6. CDR3 sequence (DNA): TGTGCCAGCAGCTCTCGACAGGGGGATCATGAGCAGTTCTTC. Translation: CASSSRQGDHEQFF.

V and J are TRBV10-3 and TRBJ1-4; TRBD1 aligns across 7 bases. The V gene end was trimmed by 5 bases and the J gene end by 3 bases; junction bases not matched to a gene: 6. This CDR3 has 15 residues. CDR1 is ENHRY, CDR2 SYGVKD, per germline. The CDR3 spells CAISNNRGANEKLFF. The DNA for the CDR3 is TGTGCCATCAGTAACAACAGGGGCGCTAATGAAAAACTGTTTTTT.

The chain couples TRBV28 to TRBJ1-2; D is undetermined. This CDR3 is 12 amino acids long. The V and J ends lost 3 bases and 1 base respectively, with 3 bases between them. Germline-derived CDR1 and CDR2 are MDHEN and SYDVKM. The DNA of the CDR3 is TGTGCCAGCAGTTTGGTTAACTATGGCTACACCTTC. Protein product: CASSLVNYGYTF.